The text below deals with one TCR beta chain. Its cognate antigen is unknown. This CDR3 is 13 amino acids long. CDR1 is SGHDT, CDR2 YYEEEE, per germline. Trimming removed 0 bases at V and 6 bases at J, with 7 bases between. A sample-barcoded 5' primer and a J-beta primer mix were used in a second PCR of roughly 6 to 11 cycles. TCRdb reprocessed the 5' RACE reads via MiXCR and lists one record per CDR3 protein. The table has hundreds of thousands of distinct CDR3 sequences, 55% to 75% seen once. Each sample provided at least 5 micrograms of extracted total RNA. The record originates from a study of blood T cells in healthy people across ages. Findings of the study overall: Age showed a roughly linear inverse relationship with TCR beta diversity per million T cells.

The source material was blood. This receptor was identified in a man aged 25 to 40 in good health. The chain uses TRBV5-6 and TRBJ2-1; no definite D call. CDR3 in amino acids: CASSLEKTNEQFF. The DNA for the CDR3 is TGTGCCAGCAGCTTGGAGAAAACCAATGAGCAGTTCTTC.